These 12 T cell receptor beta chains were all obtained from the same sample, sequenced in a study of cytomegalovirus exposure and HLA in healthy donors. The assay was immunoSEQ multiplex PCR, and TCRdb's table has in-frame clones only and misses some. The repertoire consists of roughly 150,000 clones, with roughly nine tenths occurring once and the leading ten covering 5.5% to 6%. What was sequenced was PBMCs. These receptors were taken from a young woman in good health and CMV-seronegative.

This clone occurred once. The chain recombines TRBV5-6 with TRBJ2-1, with a possible D match to TRBD2 (5 bases). Looked up from germline, CDR1 is SGHDT and CDR2 is YYEEEE. There are 12 residues in the CDR3. Deletions cut 4 bases from V and 10 bases from J, with 12 bases between. The CDR3 loop is CASSRRRSEQFF. The CDR3, as DNA: TGTGCCAGCAGCAGGAGGCGGAGCGAGCAGTTCTTC.

V is TRBV5-5 and J is TRBJ2-7; D uncertain. The V end lost 0 bases, the J end lost 3 bases, and 10 bases lay between the germline ends. The CDR3 covers 14 residues. The germline gives CDR1 SGHKS, CDR2 YYEKEE (reference sequence). CDR3 region: CASSLGWADYEQYF. CDR3 nucleotides: TGTGCCAGCAGCTTGGGGTGGGCAGACTACGAGCAGTACTTC.

V is TRBV6-5 and J is TRBJ1-2; possible D gene TRBD1, 6 bases. There are 16 residues in the CDR3. Germline CDR1 is MNHEY and CDR2 is SVGAGI. Trimming left V 2 bases short and J 1 base short, with 14 bases between. The chain's CDR3 is CASSYDAGVDNYGYTF. DNA for the CDR3: TGTGCCAGCAGTTACGACGCAGGGGTGGATAACTATGGCTACACCTTC.

About this clone: Other DNA sequences from this sample encode an identical CDR3 as well. The J gene is TRBJ1-5, the V gene TRBV29-1; D is unresolved. V lost 3 bases and J 1 base, leaving 4 bases between the germline ends. The V gene's germline CDR1 is SQVTM and CDR2 ANQGSEA. The CDR3 extends over 12 amino acids. The CDR3 loop reads CSVEDSNQPQHF. CDR3 bases: TGCAGCGTTGAGGACAGCAATCAGCCCCAGCATTTT.

The chain combines TRBV20-1 with TRBJ2-1; D is unclear. From germline, CDR1 is DFQATT and CDR2 SNEGSKA (reference sequence). V lost 5 bases to trimming and J lost 2 bases, with 1 base between them. The CDR3 contains 10 residues. Written as DNA, the CDR3 is TGCAGTGCTCCCTACAATGAGCAGTTCTTC. Its protein is CSAPYNEQFF.

The rearrangement joins TRBV6-5 to TRBJ1-4; TRBD1 might be the D (5 bases). Trimming took 2 bases from V and 7 from J, leaving 17 bases between them. Per germline, CDR1 MNHEY and CDR2 SVGAGI. The length of the CDR3 is 16 residues. CDR3 DNA sequence: TGTGCCAGCAGTTACGCCCAGGGAGGCTTGGGTGAAAAACTGTTTTTT. Amino acids: CASSYAQGGLGEKLFF.

J is TRBJ1-5 and V is TRBV10-3, with 8 bases that match TRBD1. Per the germline V gene, CDR1 is ENHRY and CDR2 is SYGVKD. The CDR3 contains 17 residues. V gave up 0 bases and J gave up 2 bases; unmatched junction bases: 6. The CDR3 bases are TGTGCCATCAGTGAGTCCCGGACAGGGAAGCGCAATCAGCCCCAGCATTTT. Amino acids: CAISESRTGKRNQPQHF.

The chain uses TRBV28 and TRBJ1-2, with D possibly matching TRBD1 (5 bases). This CDR3 region has 15 residues. V lost 6 bases, J lost 4 bases, and 18 bases lay in between. Germline values: CDR1 MDHEN, CDR2 SYDVKM. The CDR3 DNA is TGTGCCAGCAGCCGACCCTCCCCAGGGCTCTATGGCTACACCTTC. It translates to CASSRPSPGLYGYTF.

This sequence joins TRBV15 and TRBJ1-5, with a weak D call TRBD1 (5 bases). This CDR3 is 14 amino acids long. The germline V gene has CDR1 LNHNV and CDR2 YYDKDF (reference sequence). V was cut by 3 bases and J by 6 bases, with 12 bases left in between. DNA for the CDR3: TGTGCCACCAGCAGGGGGGGGGAGAGTCAGCCCCAGCATTTT. Translation gives CATSRGGESQPQHF. Complete variable domain (other parts from reference TRBV15 and TRBJ1-5): DAMVIQNPRYQVTQFGKPVTLSCSQTLNHNVMYWYQQKSSQAPKLLFHYYDKDFNNEADTPDNFQSRRPNTSFCFLDIRSPGLGDTAMYLCATSRGGESQPQHFGDGTRLSIL.

This rearrangement joins TRBV29-1 to TRBJ1-2; D unclear. Germline V CDR1 and CDR2: SQVTM, ANQGSEA. V lost 5 bases to trimming and J lost 5 bases, with 21 bases between them. CDR3 length equals 15 residues. CDR3 bases: TGCAGCGTTACCAGTTCTCCGTCTATGGTTTATGGCTACACCTTC. This translates into CSVTSSPSMVYGYTF.

The V and J genes are TRBV2 and TRBJ2-5, with D possibly being TRBD2 (5 bases). CDR3 length: 14 amino acids. V dropped 4 bases and J dropped 0 bases, with 9 bases sitting between them. Germline-derived CDR1 and CDR2 are SNHLY and FYNNEI. The CDR3 DNA reads TGTGCCAGCAGTGTTACGGGGAACCAAGAGACCCAGTACTTC. Translated: CASSVTGNQETQYF. Based on the CDR3 plus reference TRBV2 and TRBJ2-5, the full variable domain is EPEVTQTPSHQVTQMGQEVILRCVPISNHLYFYWYRQILGQKVEFLVSFYNNEISEKSEIFDDQFSVERPDGSNFTLKIRSTKLEDSAMYFCASSVTGNQETQYFGPGTRLLVL.

The rearrangement links TRBV4-1 to TRBJ1-5; D perhaps matches TRBD1 (5 bases). The CDR3 loop spans 14 amino acids. Trimming removed 3 bases at V and 4 bases at J, with 10 bases between. In germline, CDR1 is MGHRA, CDR2 YSYEKL. CDR3 in amino acids: CASSHPGGNQPQHF. The CDR3 DNA sequence: TGCGCCAGCAGCCACCCGGGGGGGAATCAGCCCCAGCATTTT.